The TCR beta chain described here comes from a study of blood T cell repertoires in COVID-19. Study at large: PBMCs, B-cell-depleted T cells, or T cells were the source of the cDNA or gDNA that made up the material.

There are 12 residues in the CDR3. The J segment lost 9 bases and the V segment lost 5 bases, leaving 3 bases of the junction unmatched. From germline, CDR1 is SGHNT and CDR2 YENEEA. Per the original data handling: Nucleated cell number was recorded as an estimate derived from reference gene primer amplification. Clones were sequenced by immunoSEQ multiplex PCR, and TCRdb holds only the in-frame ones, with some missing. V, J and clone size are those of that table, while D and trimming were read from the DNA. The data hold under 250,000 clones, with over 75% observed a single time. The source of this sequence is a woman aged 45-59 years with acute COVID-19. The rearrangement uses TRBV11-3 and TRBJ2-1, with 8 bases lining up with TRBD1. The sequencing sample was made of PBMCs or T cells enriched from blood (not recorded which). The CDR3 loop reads CASSLDRAEQFF. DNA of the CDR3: TGTGCCAGCAGCCTGGACAGGGCTGAGCAGTTCTTC.